This entry lists 10 T cell receptor beta chains sequenced from one sample in a study of radiotherapy plus CTLA-4 blockade in lung cancer (dated by TCRdb to the late 2010s). Receptor amplification or capture employed the immunoSEQ multiplex PCR assay. TCRdb took this table from immuneACCESS and kept in-frame rearrangements with V and J called. Such tables lack part of the clones; where checked against another copy, unresolved V genes explain under half of the gap, and the rest is unexplained. This sample has 35,000 to 45,000 clones in its table, and 75% to 90% of those were observed once. Of the sample, 5.8% is held by the ten largest clones. Here the sequenced sample was peripheral blood, taken from a patient treated with radiotherapy plus ipilimumab. The source of these receptors is a human donor with non-small cell lung cancer who had stable disease on radiotherapy plus ipilimumab.

This rearrangement joins TRBV4-3 to TRBJ2-2; 7 bases map to TRBD2. CDR3 length: 16 amino acids. Germline CDR1 LGHNA, CDR2 YSLEER. The ends lost 0 bases at V and 5 bases at J; junction bases unmatched: 6. CDR3 nucleotides: TGCGCCAGCAGCCAAGATCCTAGCGGAAGGACCGGGGAGCTGTTTTTT. This gives the protein CASSQDPSGRTGELFF.

This chain links TRBV9 with TRBJ2-5, with 8 bases that match TRBD2. CDR1 is SGDLS, CDR2 YYNGEE, per germline. This CDR3 is built from 15 residues. The junction had 4 bases not matched to a gene; V was cut back by 2 bases and J by 1 base. The CDR3 protein is CASSVAGTSQETQYF. The DNA for the CDR3 is TGTGCCAGCAGCGTCGCCGGGACTAGCCAAGAGACCCAGTACTTC.

Here the CDR3 reads CASSSVRENEQFF. The DNA for the CDR3 is TGTGCCAGCAGCTCCGTTCGGGAAAATGAGCAGTTCTTC. This chain uses TRBV11-2 with TRBJ2-1, with TRBD2 as a possible D gene (5 bases). V was shortened by 4 bases and J by 7 bases, with 11 bases between the two germline ends. Germline values: CDR1 SGHAT, CDR2 FQNNGV. This CDR3 spans 13 amino acids.

This chain connects TRBV30 to TRBJ1-2; D unclear. V gave up 5 bases and J gave up 12 bases, with 16 bases separating them. Germline V gene lookup returns CDR1 GTSNPN and CDR2 SVGIG (reference sequence). CDR3 length: 11 residues. CDR3 sequence reads: CAWQTPTRHTF. The CDR3 DNA reads TGTGCCTGGCAGACTCCTACACGGCACACCTTC.

Comment on this clone: At one boundary the junction diverges from the germline segment, which might be a read error. The rearrangement links TRBV7-7 to TRBJ2-1; possibly TRBD2 for D (6 bases). Per the germline V gene, CDR1 is SSHAT and CDR2 is FNYEAQ (reference sequence). This CDR3 has 13 amino acids. For the CDR3, the DNA is TGTGCTAGCAGCACGGGACTTGATAATGAGCAGTTCTTC. Its protein is CASSTGLDNEQFF.

The rearrangement uses TRBV5-4 and TRBJ1-2; no reliable D call. The CDR3 has 11 amino acids. The V gene's germline CDR1 is SGHNT and CDR2 YYREEE (reference sequence). V lost 3 bases and J 3 bases, leaving 3 bases between the germline ends. The CDR3 is CASSSDYGYTF. In DNA, the CDR3 is TGTGCCAGCAGCTCGGACTATGGCTACACCTTC.

The V call is TRBV9, the J call TRBJ1-1, with D perhaps TRBD1 (6 bases). Per germline, CDR1 SGDLS and CDR2 YYNGEE. The CDR3 runs 14 residues. The ends were cut back, 4 bases at V and 6 bases at J, with 16 bases in the middle. The CDR3 DNA is TGTGCCAGCAGCCCACCGGCAGGGGCGGCTGAAGCTTTCTTT. Its translation: CASSPPAGAAEAFF.

The chain recombines TRBV30 with TRBJ2-7; 9 bases align to TRBD1. V trimming: 0 bases; J trimming: 0 bases; junction bases outside the gene matches: 21. The CDR3 has 21 amino acids. From germline, CDR1 is GTSNPN and CDR2 SVGIG (reference sequence). The CDR3 DNA reads as TGTGCCTGGAGTGTAGGGATGTGGCGGACAGGGGCTCATAATAGCTCCTACGAGCAGTACTTC. It yields the protein CAWSVGMWRTGAHNSSYEQYF. The full variable domain, rest sourced from reference TRBV30 and TRBJ2-7, is SQTIHQWPATLVQPVGSPLSLECTVEGTSNPNLYWYRQAAGRGLQLLFYSVGIGQISSEVPQNLSASRPQDRQFILSSKKLLLSDSGFYLCAWSVGMWRTGAHNSSYEQYFGPGTRLTVT.

This rearrangement joins TRBV18 to TRBJ1-5; 7 positions match TRBD1. CDR3 length: 19 residues. The germline V gene encodes CDR1 KGHSH and CDR2 LQKENI. V trimming: 1 base; J trimming: 6 bases; junction bases outside the gene matches: 18. This CDR3 reads CASSPLAVTGVVEGQPQHF. CDR3 in DNA: TGTGCCAGCTCACCACTCGCCGTTACAGGGGTTGTAGAGGGTCAGCCCCAGCATTTT.

The V call is TRBV27, the J call TRBJ2-7, with 11 positions matching TRBD2. Germline-derived CDR1 and CDR2 are MNHEY and SMNVEV (reference sequence). The CDR3 totals 14 residues. V was pared by 5 bases and J by 2 bases, with 2 bases of the junction left unmatched. In DNA form, the CDR3 reads TGTGCCAGCAGTCTAGCGGGAGGCCCCTACGAGCAGTACTTC. This translates into CASSLAGGPYEQYF.